These T cell receptor beta chains were read from a single sample in a study of T cell responses to AZD1222 COVID-19 vaccine. The repertoire was sequenced with immunoSEQ multiplex PCR; TCRdb's copy has only in-frame clones and lacks some. Found here are about 150,000 clones, more than 85% of them singletons; the top ten hold approximately 1.2%. The specimen was peripheral blood, collected 28 days after the second AZD1222 dose. The receptors derive from an adult who received the AZD1222 COVID-19 vaccine. CDR3s include the opening cysteine and the closing phenylalanine or tryptophan. The order of the fields is J gene, D gene, V gene, clone size, CDR3 protein, CDR3 DNA. The D gene is left open where the match is weak. Some rows mark clone size as missing; the rest say once, few, many or name a class of expanded clone.

TRBJ2-1 TRBD2 TRBV25-1 . CASSDAGGANEQFF TGTGCCAGCAGTGACGCGGGAGGGGCCAATGAGCAGTTCTTC
TRBJ1-3 . TRBV6-5 . CASVFGAHTIYF TGTGCCAGCGTTTTCGGGGCCCACACCATATATTTT
TRBJ2-7 . TRBV2 . CASKGLVFNEQYF TGTGCCAGCAAGGGACTTGTTTTTAACGAGCAGTACTTC
TRBJ1-6 . TRBV6-1 . CASSDVTGPQGSPLHF TGTGCCAGCAGTGATGTAACAGGGCCTCAGGGTTCACCCCTCCACTTT
TRBJ2-7 . TRBV5-1 . CASSLVGGSSYEQYF TGCGCCAGCAGCCTAGTAGGTGGGTCCTCCTACGAGCAGTACTTC
TRBJ1-2 . TRBV5-1 once CASSLVPTDYGYTF TGCGCCAGCAGCTTGGTCCCAACAGACTATGGCTACACCTTC
TRBJ1-5 . TRBV7-8 . CASSLGHSPLNQPQHF TGTGCCAGCAGCTTAGGTCACAGCCCACTCAATCAGCCCCAGCATTTT
TRBJ2-4 TRBD2 TRBV4-1 . CASSQAGSGGIQYF TGCGCCAGCAGCCAAGCTGGAAGCGGGGGTATTCAGTACTTC
TRBJ1-1 . TRBV5-6 . CASTPGPGNTEAFF TGTGCCAGCACCCCAGGACCCGGGAACACTGAAGCTTTCTTT
TRBJ1-1 TRBD1 TRBV5-4 . CASSDRGHTEAFF TGTGCCAGCAGCGACAGGGGGCACACTGAAGCTTTCTTT
TRBJ1-6 . TRBV7-6 . CASSAPHGSPLHF TGTGCCAGCAGCGCCCCACATGGGTCACCCCTCCACTTT